The 9 T cell receptor beta chains presented below share a single source sample, sequenced in a study of tumor-infiltrating lymphocytes in primary liver carcinoma. The researchers produced TCR beta cDNA from 400 to 650 ng total RNA with a constant-region primer. TCR beta libraries came from three nested multiplex PCR rounds using slightly modified ARM-PCR. PCR rounds one and two used TRBV1-TRBV30 forward primers with a C-beta reverse primer for about 9 cycles each. TCRdb re-called the multiplex PCR reads with MiXCR, one entry per CDR3 protein. This table has 150,000 to 200,000 distinct CDR3 sequences, over 50% appearing once. Germline DNA was also extracted, and blood RNA was taken from unsorted whole blood. The specimen sequenced was peripheral blood. The receptor source for this set is a man aged 40-50 years with primary liver carcinoma and hepatitis B virus infection.

Comments on this clonotype: A much larger clonotype is one base distant, so this may be a read error. The chain employs TRBV11-2 and TRBJ2-5; a weak D match, TRBD2 (5 bases). The V gene's germline CDR1 is SGHAT and CDR2 FQNNGV. The CDR3 sequence is 15 residues long. DNA for the CDR3: TGTGCCAGCAGCTTAGCCGTGGGTGCTTGGGAGACCCGGTACTTC. Protein sequence: CASSLAVGAWETRYF.

The chain joins TRBV28 to TRBJ1-6; D gene unclear. The CDR3 length is 16 residues. Germline V lookup: CDR1 MDHEN, CDR2 SYDVKM. The V and J ends lost 5 bases and 2 bases respectively, with 13 bases between them. The chain's CDR3 is CASSGGIRPYNSPLHF. As DNA, the CDR3 is TGTGCCAGCAGTGGAGGGATACGGCCCTATAATTCACCCCTCCACTTT.

The chain combines TRBV19 with TRBJ2-2, with TRBD2 as a possible D gene (6 bases). This CDR3 has 14 residues. V was shortened by 5 bases and J by 6 bases, with 13 bases between the two germline ends. The germline CDR1 and CDR2 sequences are LNHDA and SQIVND (reference sequence). The CDR3 nucleotides read TGTGCCAGTAGTCCGTACCCTAGCGCCGGGGAGCTGTTTTTT. This sequence encodes CASSPYPSAGELFF.

A remark on this clonotype: One junction end disagrees with the germline gene, perhaps due to a read error. The CDR3 here is CASKGQGPVSGANVLAF. DNA for the CDR3: TGTGCCAGCAAGGGACAGGGTCCTGTCTCTGGGGCCAACGTCCTGGCTTTC. The chain combines TRBV6-2 or TRBV6-3 with TRBJ2-6; 9 nucleotides line up with TRBD1. The CDR3 contains 17 residues. Germline-derived CDR1 and CDR2 are MNHEY and SVGEGT.

This clonotype was seen a handful of times. The chain joins TRBV12-3 or TRBV12-4 to TRBJ1-4; D might be TRBD1 (6 bases). The V end lost 5 bases, the J end lost 7 bases, and 14 bases lay between the germline ends. CDR3 length: 14 amino acids. DNA for the CDR3: TGTGCCAGCAGTAACAGGGACCTGGCTGAAAAACTGTTTTTT. The encoded protein is CASSNRDLAEKLFF.

This chain uses TRBV10-3 with TRBJ2-1, with D possibly TRBD2 on 6 matching bases. Trimming cost V 11 bases and J 5 bases, with 19 bases left between them. CDR3 length equals 14 residues. Germline CDR1 ENHRY, CDR2 SYGVKD. As DNA, the CDR3 is TGTGCCGGGAGGCCGGGGGACGGCCACAATGAGCAGTTCTTC. Translating gives CAGRPGDGHNEQFF.

This clonotype was counted between two and nine times. The V and J genes are TRBV29-1 and TRBJ2-2, with 8 positions matching TRBD2. This CDR3 is built from 15 residues. J was trimmed by 1 base and V by 5 bases; bases with no gene match: 6. The germline CDR1 and CDR2 sequences are SQVTM and ANQGSEA. The CDR3 bases are TGCAGCGTTCGGGGGGGAGCCTTGAACACCGGGGAGCTGTTTTTT. It codes for CSVRGGALNTGELFF.

The J gene is TRBJ2-3, the V gene TRBV9; D gene unclear. From germline, CDR1 is SGDLS and CDR2 YYNGEE. V was cut by 6 bases and J by 4 bases, with 15 bases left in between. This CDR3 spans 14 amino acids. The CDR3 region is CASNELGVADTQYF. CDR3 in DNA: TGTGCCAGCAATGAACTCGGAGTAGCAGATACGCAGTATTTT.

This clonotype was seen ten or more times. The chain links TRBV6-2 or TRBV6-3 to TRBJ2-2; no firm D call. Germline V gene lookup returns CDR1 MNHEY and CDR2 SVGEGT. Trimming pared 7 bases from V and 5 bases from J, leaving 11 bases between. CDR3 length equals 13 residues. CDR3 residues: CASTRRETGELFF. The CDR3 DNA sequence: TGTGCCAGCACCCGAAGGGAAACCGGGGAGCTGTTTTTT.